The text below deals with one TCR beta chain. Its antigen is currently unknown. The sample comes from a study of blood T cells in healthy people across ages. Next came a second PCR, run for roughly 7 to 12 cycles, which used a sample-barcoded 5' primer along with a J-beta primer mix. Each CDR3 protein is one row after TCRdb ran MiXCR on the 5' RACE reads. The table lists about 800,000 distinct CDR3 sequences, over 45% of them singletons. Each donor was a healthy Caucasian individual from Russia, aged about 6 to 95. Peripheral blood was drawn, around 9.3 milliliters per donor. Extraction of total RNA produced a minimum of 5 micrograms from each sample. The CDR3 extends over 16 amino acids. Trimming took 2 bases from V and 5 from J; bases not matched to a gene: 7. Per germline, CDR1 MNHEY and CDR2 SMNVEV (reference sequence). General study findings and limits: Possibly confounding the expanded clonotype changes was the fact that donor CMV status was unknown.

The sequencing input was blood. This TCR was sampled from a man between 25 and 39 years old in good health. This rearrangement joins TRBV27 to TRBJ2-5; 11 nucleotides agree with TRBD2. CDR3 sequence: CASSLIVAGGPETQYF. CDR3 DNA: TGTGCCAGCAGTTTAATTGTAGCGGGAGGGCCGGAGACCCAGTACTTC.